This entry lists 32 T cell receptor beta chains sequenced from one sample in a study of OX40 agonist ivuxolimab in advanced cancers. This table comes from immunoSEQ multiplex PCR, and its TCRdb copy is limited to in-frame clones, with some not included. Of over 25,000 clones listed, 75% to 90% are singletons. This material consisted of CD4+ or CD8+ T cells sorted from blood, taken in a trial of the OX40 agonist ivuxolimab. The receptors were sampled from an adult with an advanced solid tumor such as melanoma, head and neck, liver or kidney cancer.

This clone was recorded a few times. The junction and the germline gene differ at one end; a read error may be behind it. The chain carries TRBV5-5 and TRBJ2-5, with TRBD2 identical over 10 bases. CDR1 and CDR2 (germline): SGHKS, YYEKEE (reference sequence). CDR3 size: 15 residues. The chain's CDR3 is CASSQERGGQETQYF. The CDR3 region has the DNA TGCGCCAGCAGCCAAGAGCGGGGGGGCCAAGAGACCCAGTACTTC.

The chain has TRBV7-3 and TRBJ2-3; possible D gene TRBD2, 7 bases. V was shortened by 5 bases and J by 4 bases, with 19 bases between the two germline ends. The germline CDR1 and CDR2 sequences are SGHTA and FQGTGA. This CDR3 comprises 16 residues. The CDR3 DNA reads as TGTGCCAGCAGCGGAGGCGACAGGCGGGGGCCAGATACGCAGTATTTT. This translates into CASSGGDRRGPDTQYF.

The chain has TRBV28 and TRBJ2-1, with TRBD1 identical over 11 bases. The V gene's germline CDR1 is MDHEN and CDR2 SYDVKM. The CDR3 loop spans 16 amino acids. V lost 7 bases, J lost 2 bases, and 7 bases stayed unmatched. The CDR3 protein is CASNSGTGGPYNEQFF. In DNA, the CDR3 is TGTGCCAGCAATTCCGGGACAGGGGGGCCCTACAATGAGCAGTTCTTC.

The chain is built from TRBV7-6 and TRBJ2-6, with 10 bases that match TRBD1. The CDR3 spans 17 residues. The junction had 8 bases not matched to a gene; V was cut back by 5 bases and J by 4 bases. CDR1 and CDR2 from the germline V gene are SGHVS and FNYEAQ. The CDR3: CASSERDRGLGANVLTF. The CDR3 coding sequence is TGTGCCAGCAGCGAAAGAGACAGGGGGCTAGGGGCCAACGTCCTGACTTTC.

V gene TRBV7-8 combines with J gene TRBJ2-7; 7 bases align to TRBD1. Germline loops: CDR1 SGHVS, CDR2 FQNEAQ. The CDR3 covers 17 residues. With V trimmed by 5 bases and J by 6 bases, 19 bases remained unmatched. Here the CDR3 DNA reads TGTGCCAGCAGCCCTTCTAACGGACAGGCCCGGTCTGGCGAGCAGTACTTC. Protein: CASSPSNGQARSGEQYF.

The genes are TRBV2 and TRBJ2-7; D is unresolved. The germline V gene encodes CDR1 SNHLY and CDR2 FYNNEI. The CDR3 is 13 amino acids. V lost 5 bases and J 5 bases, leaving 13 bases between the germline ends. CDR3 in amino acids: CASSPGPSHEQYF. In nucleotides, the CDR3 is TGTGCCAGCAGTCCTGGACCTTCGCACGAGCAGTACTTC.

The chain combines TRBV6-6 with TRBJ1-6; D might be TRBD1 (5 bases). Per the germline V gene, CDR1 is MNHNY and CDR2 is SVGAGI (reference sequence). Deletions cut 7 bases from V and 8 bases from J, with 12 bases between. The CDR3 is 13 residues long. CDR3: CASTTLGDSPLHF. The CDR3 DNA is TGTGCCAGCACCACACTGGGGGATTCACCCCTCCACTTT.

This clone was found once. The chain combines TRBV29-1 with TRBJ2-7, with D tentatively TRBD1 (7 bases). V lost 3 bases, J lost 3 bases, and 12 bases lay in between. Germline loops: CDR1 SQVTM, CDR2 ANQGSEA. CDR3 length: 13 residues. The CDR3 DNA reads TGCAGCGTTGAGGGGGGACAGTTCTACGAGCAGTACTTC. It encodes CSVEGGQFYEQYF.

This clone has a single count. The chain is built from TRBV28 and TRBJ2-1; D is possibly TRBD2 (6 bases). Germline CDR1 MDHEN, CDR2 SYDVKM. The length of the CDR3 is 14 residues. Between the trimmed V and J ends, which lost 5 bases and 6 bases, there was a span of 14 bases. CDR3 protein: CASSVVPGSNEQFF. In DNA, the CDR3 is TGTGCCAGCAGTGTCGTCCCCGGGAGCAATGAGCAGTTCTTC.

V usage is TRBV5-1 and J usage is TRBJ2-7; the match to TRBD1 covers 10 bases. Trimming at V came to 6 bases and at J to 5 bases, leaving 20 bases not matched to a gene. Germline V gene data show CDR1 as SGHRS and CDR2 as YFSETQ. CDR3 length: 18 amino acids. CDR3 DNA: TGCGCCAGCAACGAACTCCTTTCGGTGGGGACAGGGGTGAACGAGCAGTACTTC. The encoded protein is CASNELLSVGTGVNEQYF.

The chain recombines TRBV5-1 with TRBJ2-7; 7 nucleotides agree with TRBD1. Per germline, CDR1 SGHRS and CDR2 YFSETQ. The CDR3 spans 16 residues. Trimming took 2 bases from V and 1 from J; bases not matched to a gene: 9. This chain's CDR3 is CASSFDPGTASYEQYF. CDR3 in DNA: TGCGCCAGCAGCTTTGACCCCGGGACAGCGTCCTACGAGCAGTACTTC. The full variable domain, in which reference TRBV5-1 and TRBJ2-7 provide the parts outside the CDR3, is KAGVTQTPRYLIKTRGQQVTLSCSPISGHRSVSWYQQTPGQGLQFLFEYFSETQRNKGNFPGRFSGRQFSNSRSEMNVSTLELGDSALYLCASSFDPGTASYEQYFGPGTRLTVT.

This clone has only one observation. V and J are TRBV5-8 and TRBJ2-7; weak D call: TRBD1 (5 bases). The CDR3 consists of 14 residues. V was cut by 4 bases and J by 5 bases, with 16 bases left in between. Per germline, CDR1 SGHTS and CDR2 YDEGEE. The CDR3 protein is CASSRLTEINEQYF. The DNA of the CDR3 is TGTGCCAGCAGCCGACTGACAGAGATCAACGAGCAGTACTTC.

The chain joins TRBV11-2 to TRBJ2-7, with D maybe TRBD1 (6 bases). The V gene's germline CDR1 is SGHAT and CDR2 FQNNGV. V was pared by 3 bases and J by 0 bases, with 9 bases between. The CDR3 is 14 amino acids. The CDR3 region is CASSFQGPSYEQYF. In nucleotides, the CDR3 is TGTGCCAGCAGCTTTCAGGGGCCCTCCTACGAGCAGTACTTC.

CDR3 protein: CASSRPGQGGQYF. The CDR3 DNA is TGTGCCAGCAGCCGTCCGGGACAGGGGGGGCAGTATTTT. V usage is TRBV7-9 and J usage is TRBJ2-3; 11 positions agree with TRBD1. V trimming: 5 bases; J trimming: 11 bases; junction bases outside the gene matches: 6. The CDR3 covers 13 residues. Germline V lookup: CDR1 SEHNR, CDR2 FQNEAQ (reference sequence).

This clone was seen only once. The chain has TRBV29-1 and TRBJ1-3, with D possibly being TRBD1 (6 bases). Trimming took 6 bases from V and 0 from J, leaving 12 bases between them. The CDR3 extends over 14 amino acids. Germline V gives CDR1 SQVTM, CDR2 ANQGSEA. The CDR3 protein is CSVATGNSGNTIYF. CDR3 coding DNA: TGCAGCGTCGCGACAGGAAACTCTGGAAACACCATATATTTT. Using reference TRBV29-1 and TRBJ1-3 for the parts outside the CDR3, the full variable domain is SAVISQKPSRDICQRGTSLTIQCQVDSQVTMMFWYRQQPGQSLTLIATANQGSEATYESGFVIDKFPISRPNLTFSTLTVSNMSPEDSSIYLCSVATGNSGNTIYFGEGSWLTVV.

This clone has just one count. The chain has TRBV7-2 and TRBJ1-2, with 7 bases identical to TRBD1. Germline-derived CDR1 and CDR2 are SGHTA and FQGNSA. The CDR3 has 13 amino acids. J lost 6 bases, V lost 0 bases, and 1 base had no gene match. CDR3 nucleotides: TGTGCCAGCAGCTTAGCGACAGGGAATGGCTACACCTTC. As protein: CASSLATGNGYTF.

V gene TRBV27 combines with J gene TRBJ1-1; 8 bases map to TRBD1. The V gene end was trimmed by 5 bases and the J gene end by 5 bases; junction bases not matched to a gene: 13. Per germline, CDR1 MNHEY and CDR2 SMNVEV (reference sequence). The CDR3 spans 16 residues. In DNA, the CDR3 is TGTGCCAGCAGTGCAGGGGGCGCAGGGTATGGGACTGAAGCTTTCTTT. This translates into CASSAGGAGYGTEAFF.

The gene calls are TRBV7-2 and TRBJ1-5; D gene ambiguous. Germline V gives CDR1 SGHTA, CDR2 FQGNSA. The CDR3 covers 14 residues. V was shortened by 1 base and J by 7 bases, with 11 bases between the two germline ends. The CDR3 DNA is TGTGCCAGCAGCTTAGGATGGGGAGGCCAGCCCCAGCATTTT. Its translation is CASSLGWGGQPQHF.

The chain joins TRBV5-1 to TRBJ1-1; D is unclear. The germline V gene has CDR1 SGHRS and CDR2 YFSETQ. Trimming took off 4 bases at V and 8 bases at J, with 15 bases between the two ends. This CDR3 has 13 residues. CDR3 bases: TGCGCCAGCAGCCCCGACGCAGTACCCGAAGCTTTCTTT. It is translated as CASSPDAVPEAFF.

CDR3 sequence (DNA): TGTGCCACCACCACGGCGGTGGCTCCTTTGACCCAGTACTTC. Translated, it gives CATTTAVAPLTQYF. The chain combines TRBV15 with TRBJ2-5; D unclear. Germline values: CDR1 LNHNV, CDR2 YYDKDF (reference sequence). This CDR3 region has 14 residues. V dropped 7 bases and J dropped 7 bases, with 19 bases sitting between them. The variable domain in full, completed from reference TRBV15 and TRBJ2-5, reads DAMVIQNPRYQVTQFGKPVTLSCSQTLNHNVMYWYQQKSSQAPKLLFHYYDKDFNNEADTPDNFQSRRPNTSFCFLDIRSPGLGDTAMYLCATTTAVAPLTQYFGPGTRLLVL.

The chain has TRBV27 and TRBJ2-7; D ambiguous. Germline values: CDR1 MNHEY, CDR2 SMNVEV (reference sequence). V gave up 3 bases and J gave up 1 base, with 7 bases separating them. The CDR3 is 13 amino acids. The CDR3 region is CASSLTISYEQYF. CDR3 nucleotides: TGTGCCAGCAGTTTGACAATTTCCTACGAGCAGTACTTC.

The chain has TRBV7-9 and TRBJ2-1, with a tentative D call TRBD1 (6 bases). Germline V gene sequence: CDR1 SEHNR, CDR2 FQNEAQ (reference sequence). The V and J ends lost 6 bases and 4 bases respectively, with 16 bases between them. CDR3 length: 15 residues. CDR3 amino acids: CASSSKGGAYNEQFF. The CDR3 DNA follows: TGTGCCAGCAGTTCAAAAGGGGGAGCATACAATGAGCAGTTCTTC.

The rearrangement joins TRBV11-3 to TRBJ2-3; D call uncertain. The CDR3 totals 13 residues. V was trimmed by 1 base and J by 6 bases, leaving 8 bases between them. Germline lookup yields CDR1 SGHNT and CDR2 YENEEA. Here the CDR3 DNA reads TGTGCCAGCAGCTTAGTCCACCGTGATACGCAGTATTTT. Its translation is CASSLVHRDTQYF.

This clone is medium-sized within its sample. The chain couples TRBV7-9 to TRBJ2-7; TRBD2 agrees at 8 bases. CDR3 length: 14 amino acids. CDR1 SEHNR and CDR2 FQNEAQ come from the germline V gene (reference sequence). The trim removed 4 bases at V and 7 bases at J, leaving 9 bases unmatched. CDR3 in DNA: TGTGCCAGCAGCTCCTCAGGAGCGGGAGCTGAGCAGTACTTC. This codes for CASSSSGAGAEQYF.

The rearrangement uses TRBV19 and TRBJ1-5; D is unclear. CDR3 length equals 13 residues. V dropped 3 bases and J dropped 7 bases, with 10 bases sitting between them. Looked up from germline, CDR1 is LNHDA and CDR2 is SQIVND (reference sequence). In nucleotides, the CDR3 is TGTGCCAGTAGTATCGAGGGTAGGCAGCCCCAGCATTTT. Translation: CASSIEGRQPQHF.

The CDR3 nucleotides read TGTGCCAGCAGCCCCGCTGTTGGGACAGGGGTTGATGGCTACACCTTC. Its protein product is CASSPAVGTGVDGYTF. This chain uses TRBV9 with TRBJ1-2, with 10 bases matching TRBD1. The V and J ends lost 4 bases and 6 bases, in that order; junction bases with no gene match: 12. CDR3 length: 16 amino acids. Per the germline V gene, CDR1 is SGDLS and CDR2 is YYNGEE. The full variable domain, in which reference TRBV9 and TRBJ1-2 provide the parts outside the CDR3, is DSGVTQTPKHLITATGQRVTLRCSPRSGDLSVYWYQQSLDQGLQFLIQYYNGEERAKGNILERFSAQQFPDLHSELNLSSLELGDSALYFCASSPAVGTGVDGYTFGSGTRLTVV.

The chain is built from TRBV10-1 and TRBJ2-3; D is unresolved. Trimming stripped 6 bases from V and 2 bases from J, with 9 bases between. This CDR3 contains 13 residues. Germline V CDR1 and CDR2: WNHNN, SYGVQD (reference sequence). The CDR3: CASSGSLTDTQYF. The CDR3 bases are TGCGCCAGCAGCGGTAGCCTCACAGATACGCAGTATTTT.

This clone was recorded once. The chain links TRBV2 to TRBJ2-7; TRBD2 might be the D (5 bases). Germline lookup yields CDR1 SNHLY and CDR2 FYNNEI. CDR3 length: 13 amino acids. Trimming shortened V by 7 bases and J by 0 bases, and 10 bases separated the two germline ends. CDR3 in amino acids: CASNPGDSYEQYF. CDR3 DNA: TGTGCCAGCAATCCCGGGGACTCCTACGAGCAGTACTTC.

The count of this clone is one. The V and J genes are TRBV2 and TRBJ2-7; 11 positions agree with TRBD2. Trimming took 8 bases from V and 0 from J; bases not matched to a gene: 6. This CDR3 contains 15 residues. Germline V lookup: CDR1 SNHLY, CDR2 FYNNEI. The CDR3 spells CASWGLADTSYEQYF. The DNA of the CDR3 is TGTGCCAGCTGGGGACTAGCGGACACCTCCTACGAGCAGTACTTC.

Within the sample, this clone is medium-sized. The gene calls are TRBV4-1 and TRBJ1-1; D remains ambiguous. V was trimmed by 0 bases and J by 8 bases, leaving 10 bases between them. Germline lookup yields CDR1 MGHRA and CDR2 YSYEKL. There are 13 residues in the CDR3. DNA of the CDR3: TGCGCCAGCAGCCAAGAGAGCCACCCCGAAGCTTTCTTT. Protein sequence: CASSQESHPEAFF.

The chain recombines TRBV10-1 with TRBJ2-7, with 8 positions matching TRBD1. The V segment lost 6 bases and the J segment 4 bases; nucleotides outside the gene matches: 2. CDR3 length equals 12 residues. Germline V gives CDR1 WNHNN, CDR2 SYGVQD (reference sequence). The chain's CDR3 is CASSGTGYEQYF. The CDR3 DNA is TGCGCCAGCAGCGGGACAGGATACGAGCAGTACTTC.

This clone was picked up one time. Given a much more abundant clone one base away, this may be a read error. The same CDR3 can be traced to other DNA sequences in this sample. The V call is TRBV5-1, the J call TRBJ2-7; D may be TRBD1 or TRBD2 (5 bases each). The CDR3 contains 16 residues. Germline CDR1 is SGHRS and CDR2 is YFSETQ. The CDR3 sequence is CASSLGQGRVSYEQYF. CDR3 nucleotides: TGCGCCAGCAGCTTGGGTCAGGGACGGGTCTCCTATGAGCAGTACTTC.